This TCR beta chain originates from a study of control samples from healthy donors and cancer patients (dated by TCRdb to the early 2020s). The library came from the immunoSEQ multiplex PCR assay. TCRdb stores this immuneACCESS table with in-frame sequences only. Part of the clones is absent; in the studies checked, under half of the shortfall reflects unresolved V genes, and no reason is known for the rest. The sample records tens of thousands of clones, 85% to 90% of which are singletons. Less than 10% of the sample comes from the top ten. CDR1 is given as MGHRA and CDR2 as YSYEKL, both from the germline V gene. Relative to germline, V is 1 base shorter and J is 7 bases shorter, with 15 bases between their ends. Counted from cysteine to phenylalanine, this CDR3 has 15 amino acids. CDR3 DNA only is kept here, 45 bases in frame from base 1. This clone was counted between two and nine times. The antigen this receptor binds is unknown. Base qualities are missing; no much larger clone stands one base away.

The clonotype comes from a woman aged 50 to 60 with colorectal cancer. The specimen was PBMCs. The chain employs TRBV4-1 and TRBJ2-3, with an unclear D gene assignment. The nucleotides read TGCGCCAGCAGCCAAGCGGCAGCGCTTGGAAATACGCAGTATTTT. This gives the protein CASSQAAALGNTQYF.